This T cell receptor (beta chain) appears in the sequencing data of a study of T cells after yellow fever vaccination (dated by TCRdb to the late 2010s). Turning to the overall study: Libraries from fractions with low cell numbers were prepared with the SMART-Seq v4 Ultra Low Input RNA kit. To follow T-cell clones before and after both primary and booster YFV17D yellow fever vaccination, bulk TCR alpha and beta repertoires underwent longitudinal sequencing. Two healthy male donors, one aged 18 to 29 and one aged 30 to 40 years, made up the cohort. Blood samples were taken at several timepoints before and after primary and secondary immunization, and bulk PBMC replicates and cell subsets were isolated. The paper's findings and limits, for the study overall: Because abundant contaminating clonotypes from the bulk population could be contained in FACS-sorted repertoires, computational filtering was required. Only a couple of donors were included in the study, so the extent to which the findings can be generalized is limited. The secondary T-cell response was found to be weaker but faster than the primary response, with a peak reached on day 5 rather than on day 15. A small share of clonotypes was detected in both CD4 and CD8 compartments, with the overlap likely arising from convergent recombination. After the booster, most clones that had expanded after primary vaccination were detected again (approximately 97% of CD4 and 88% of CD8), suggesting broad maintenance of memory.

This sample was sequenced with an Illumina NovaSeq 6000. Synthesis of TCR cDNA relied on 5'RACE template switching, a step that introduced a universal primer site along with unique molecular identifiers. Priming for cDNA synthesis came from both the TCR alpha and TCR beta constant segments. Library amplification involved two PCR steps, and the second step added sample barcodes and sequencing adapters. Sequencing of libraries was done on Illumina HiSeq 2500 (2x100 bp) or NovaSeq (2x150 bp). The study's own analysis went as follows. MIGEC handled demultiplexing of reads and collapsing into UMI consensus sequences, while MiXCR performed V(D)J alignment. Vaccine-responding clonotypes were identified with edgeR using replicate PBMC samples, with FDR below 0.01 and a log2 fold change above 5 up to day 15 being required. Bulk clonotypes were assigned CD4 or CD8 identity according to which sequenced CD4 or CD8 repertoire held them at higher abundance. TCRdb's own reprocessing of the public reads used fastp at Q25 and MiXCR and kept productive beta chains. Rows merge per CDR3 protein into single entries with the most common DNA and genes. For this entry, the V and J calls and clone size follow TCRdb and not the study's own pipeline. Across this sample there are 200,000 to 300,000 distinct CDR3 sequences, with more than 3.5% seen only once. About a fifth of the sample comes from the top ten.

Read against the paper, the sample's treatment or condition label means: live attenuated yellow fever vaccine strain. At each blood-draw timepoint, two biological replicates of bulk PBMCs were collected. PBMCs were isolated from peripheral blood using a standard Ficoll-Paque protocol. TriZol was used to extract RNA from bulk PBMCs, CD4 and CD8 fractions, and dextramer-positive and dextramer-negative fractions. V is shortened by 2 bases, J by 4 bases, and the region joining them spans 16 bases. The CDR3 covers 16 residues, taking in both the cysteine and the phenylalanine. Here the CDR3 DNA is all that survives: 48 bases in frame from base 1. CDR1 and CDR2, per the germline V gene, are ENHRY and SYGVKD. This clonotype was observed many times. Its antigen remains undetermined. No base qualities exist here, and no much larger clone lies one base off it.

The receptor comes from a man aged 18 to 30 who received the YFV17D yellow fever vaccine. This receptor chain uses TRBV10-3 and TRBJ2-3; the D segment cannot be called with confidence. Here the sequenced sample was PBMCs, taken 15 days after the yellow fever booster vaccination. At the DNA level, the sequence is TGTGCCATCAGTGAGCTGGGTCAGCTCGAGTCAGATACGCAGTATTTT. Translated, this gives CAISELGQLESDTQYF.